The rows below give T cell receptor beta chains drawn from one sample of a study of STAT5B mutations in CD4+ large granular lymphocyte leukemia. Sequencing used immunoSEQ multiplex PCR; TCRdb keeps in-frame clones, though not all of them. The sample includes roughly 48,000 clones, less than 85% of them seen just once. Sequencing was done on a sample of CD4+ T cells from blood buffy coats. The source of these receptors is a human donor in good health. The CDR3 runs from the conserved cysteine through the conserved F or W. A D gene is named only where the DNA matches it firmly. Size tells how often a clone was seen (once, few, many) or the class of an expanded clone, and some rows leave it out.

v_gene: TRBV18; abundance: once; d_gene: NA; j_gene: TRBJ1-5; CDR3nt: TGTGCCAGCTCACCAACTCAGGATAATCAGCCCCAGCATTTT; CDR3aa: CASSPTQDNQPQHF
v_gene: TRBV10-3; abundance: few; d_gene: NA; j_gene: TRBJ1-1; CDR3nt: TGTGCCATCAGGGGGGACCTCCCGGGGATGAACACTGAAGCTTTCTTT; CDR3aa: CAIRGDLPGMNTEAFF
v_gene: TRBV6-5; abundance: NA; d_gene: NA; j_gene: TRBJ2-1; CDR3nt: TGTGCCAGCAGCCGCCGGGACCCCCCGGATGAGCAGTTCTTC; CDR3aa: CASSRRDPPDEQFF
v_gene: TRBV19; abundance: few; d_gene: TRBD1; j_gene: TRBJ1-1; CDR3nt: TGTGCCAGTAGCCCGGGACAGGGGTCGTACACTGAAGCTTTCTTT; CDR3aa: CASSPGQGSYTEAFF
v_gene: TRBV19; abundance: few; d_gene: NA; j_gene: TRBJ2-7; CDR3nt: TGTGCCGCAGAAGTTCCGGTGAAATCCTACGAGCAGTACTTC; CDR3aa: CAAEVPVKSYEQYF
v_gene: TRBV19; abundance: NA; d_gene: NA; j_gene: TRBJ1-5; CDR3nt: TGTGCCAGTAGTATAGAATCCGGGGGTAGTCAGCCCCAGCATTTT; CDR3aa: CASSIESGGSQPQHF
v_gene: TRBV18; abundance: NA; d_gene: NA; j_gene: TRBJ2-7; CDR3nt: TGTGCCAGCTCACCACAGGCCCACGAGCAGTACTTC; CDR3aa: CASSPQAHEQYF
v_gene: TRBV7-8; abundance: NA; d_gene: NA; j_gene: TRBJ2-2; CDR3nt: TGTGCCAGCAGGACCGCCCCTACGAACACCGGGGAGCTGTTTTTT; CDR3aa: CASRTAPTNTGELFF
v_gene: TRBV2; abundance: NA; d_gene: TRBD1; j_gene: TRBJ1-6; CDR3nt: TGTGCCAGCGCCAATCTCATACCGACAGGGGGCGCATCCTATAATTCACCCCTCCACTTT; CDR3aa: CASANLIPTGGASYNSPLHF
v_gene: TRBV7-3; abundance: few; d_gene: TRBD1; j_gene: TRBJ2-3; CDR3nt: TGTGCCAGCAGCGCGACAGGGGGAGACACAGATACGCAGTATTTT; CDR3aa: CASSATGGDTDTQYF
v_gene: TRBV11-2; abundance: few; d_gene: TRBD1; j_gene: TRBJ1-2; CDR3nt: TGTGCCAGCAGCCGGGGACAGTTCTATGGCTACACCTTC; CDR3aa: CASSRGQFYGYTF
v_gene: TRBV6-1; abundance: once; d_gene: NA; j_gene: TRBJ2-7; CDR3nt: TGTGCCAGCAGTGCCCTCTACGAGCAGTACTTC; CDR3aa: CASSALYEQYF
v_gene: TRBV11-2; abundance: NA; d_gene: NA; j_gene: TRBJ2-3; CDR3nt: TGTGCCAGCAGCTTAGTACGAGATACGCAGTATTTT; CDR3aa: CASSLVRDTQYF
v_gene: TRBV5-1; abundance: NA; d_gene: NA; j_gene: TRBJ1-2; CDR3nt: TGCGCCAGCAGCTCGGGACCAGGAGATGGCTACACCTTC; CDR3aa: CASSSGPGDGYTF
v_gene: TRBV28; abundance: NA; d_gene: NA; j_gene: TRBJ1-3; CDR3nt: TGTGCCAGCAGTCCCAATATTGGGCTCGGAAACACCATATATTTT; CDR3aa: CASSPNIGLGNTIYF
v_gene: TRBV18; abundance: NA; d_gene: NA; j_gene: TRBJ2-6; CDR3nt: TGTGCCAGCTCACCACCGATACAGGAAGCAGGGGCCAACGTCCTGACTTTC; CDR3aa: CASSPPIQEAGANVLTF
v_gene: TRBV19; abundance: NA; d_gene: TRBD1; j_gene: TRBJ1-4; CDR3nt: TGTGCCAGTAGTATGCCCGGGACAGGAGGTGAAAAACTGTTTTTT; CDR3aa: CASSMPGTGGEKLFF
v_gene: TRBV5-4; abundance: once; d_gene: NA; j_gene: TRBJ1-1; CDR3nt: TGTGCCAGCAGCCGCGACACCTACACTGAAGCTTTCTTT; CDR3aa: CASSRDTYTEAFF
v_gene: TRBV5-1; abundance: once; d_gene: NA; j_gene: TRBJ2-3; CDR3nt: TGCGCCAGCAGCTTGGCGGGGGCTAGCACAGATACGCAGTATTTT; CDR3aa: CASSLAGASTDTQYF
v_gene: TRBV5-1; abundance: NA; d_gene: TRBD1; j_gene: TRBJ2-2; CDR3nt: TGCGCCAGCAGCTTTGGGATGACAGGGAAGTTTCCCGGGGAGCTGTTTTTT; CDR3aa: CASSFGMTGKFPGELFF
v_gene: TRBV7-9; abundance: NA; d_gene: NA; j_gene: TRBJ2-6; CDR3nt: TGTGCCAGCAGCTTGGCAACTGGGGCCAACGTCCTGACTTTC; CDR3aa: CASSLATGANVLTF
v_gene: TRBV11-2; abundance: few; d_gene: NA; j_gene: TRBJ1-5; CDR3nt: TGTGCCAGCAGCCATGAGGGTCAGCCCCAGCATTTT; CDR3aa: CASSHEGQPQHF
v_gene: TRBV11-2; abundance: NA; d_gene: TRBD1; j_gene: TRBJ1-6; CDR3nt: TGTGCCAGCAGCTTAAACAGGGGGAATTCACCCCTCCACTTT; CDR3aa: CASSLNRGNSPLHF
v_gene: TRBV19; abundance: NA; d_gene: TRBD1; j_gene: TRBJ2-2; CDR3nt: TGTGCCAGTAGCTATGGTCAGGGGGACACCGGGGAGCTGTTTTTT; CDR3aa: CASSYGQGDTGELFF
v_gene: TRBV5-1; abundance: once; d_gene: TRBD1; j_gene: TRBJ2-3; CDR3nt: TGCGCCAGCAGCTCAGGGGGCAGCACAGATACGCAGTATTTT; CDR3aa: CASSSGGSTDTQYF
v_gene: TRBV6-1; abundance: NA; d_gene: NA; j_gene: TRBJ2-7; CDR3nt: TGTGCCAGCACGCGAACAGGGGGGGCCTACGAGCAGTACTTC; CDR3aa: CASTRTGGAYEQYF
v_gene: TRBV2; abundance: NA; d_gene: NA; j_gene: TRBJ1-5; CDR3nt: TGTGCCAGCAGGTCAGGGGTTAGCAATCAGCCCCAGCATTTT; CDR3aa: CASRSGVSNQPQHF
v_gene: TRBV2; abundance: few; d_gene: NA; j_gene: TRBJ1-1; CDR3nt: TGTGCCAGCAGCCAGACACAGGAAGCTTTCTTT; CDR3aa: CASSQTQEAFF
v_gene: TRBV5-1; abundance: NA; d_gene: TRBD1; j_gene: TRBJ2-3; CDR3nt: TGCGCCAGCAGCCCCCGACGGGGACAGGGGAGTCCAGATACGCAGTATTTT; CDR3aa: CASSPRRGQGSPDTQYF
v_gene: TRBV9; abundance: NA; d_gene: TRBD2; j_gene: TRBJ2-3; CDR3nt: TGTGCCAGCAGCGCCTGGGGTAGCGGGGGGGCAGAGACGCAGTATTTT; CDR3aa: CASSAWGSGGAETQYF
v_gene: TRBV27; abundance: NA; d_gene: NA; j_gene: TRBJ2-3; CDR3nt: TGTGCCAGCAGTCTGACAGTATCTAGCACAGATACGCAGTATTTT; CDR3aa: CASSLTVSSTDTQYF
v_gene: TRBV18; abundance: NA; d_gene: NA; j_gene: TRBJ1-2; CDR3nt: TGTGCCAGCTCACCACCTGCAGGGAATGGCTACACCTTC; CDR3aa: CASSPPAGNGYTF
v_gene: TRBV7-2; abundance: NA; d_gene: TRBD1; j_gene: TRBJ2-3; CDR3nt: TGTGCCAGCAGCTCGGACAGGGGTACAGATACGCAGTATTTT; CDR3aa: CASSSDRGTDTQYF
v_gene: TRBV6-6; abundance: NA; d_gene: NA; j_gene: TRBJ2-7; CDR3nt: TGTGCCAGCAGTCCCCTTTCCTACGAGCAGTACTTC; CDR3aa: CASSPLSYEQYF
v_gene: TRBV7-9; abundance: NA; d_gene: TRBD2; j_gene: TRBJ2-3; CDR3nt: TGTGCCAGCAGCCCTCCTCAACCCGCGGGGGACACAGATACGCAGTATTTT; CDR3aa: CASSPPQPAGDTDTQYF
v_gene: TRBV18; abundance: NA; d_gene: NA; j_gene: TRBJ1-1; CDR3nt: TGTGCCAGCTCACCACCGGTAGGGGTTGAGAACACTGAAGCTTTCTTT; CDR3aa: CASSPPVGVENTEAFF
v_gene: TRBV28; abundance: NA; d_gene: NA; j_gene: TRBJ1-1; CDR3nt: TGTGCCAGCAGTTTATCCGGGGGCACTGAAGCTTTCTTT; CDR3aa: CASSLSGGTEAFF
v_gene: TRBV27; abundance: NA; d_gene: NA; j_gene: TRBJ2-3; CDR3nt: TGTGCCAGCAGTCCTATCCCAGATACGCAGTATTTT; CDR3aa: CASSPIPDTQYF
v_gene: TRBV18; abundance: NA; d_gene: TRBD1; j_gene: TRBJ1-2; CDR3nt: TGTGCCAGCTCATCCCAGGACAGGGCCCACTATGGCTACACCTTC; CDR3aa: CASSSQDRAHYGYTF
v_gene: TRBV9; abundance: few; d_gene: NA; j_gene: TRBJ1-2; CDR3nt: TGTGCCAGCGCCCGAAATCACGGCGGCTTTTTAAGTGGCTACACCTTC; CDR3aa: CASARNHGGFLSGYTF
v_gene: TRBV5-4; abundance: NA; d_gene: NA; j_gene: TRBJ2-3; CDR3nt: TGTGCCAGCAGCTTTGGCCAGCGGTCAGATACGCAGTATTTT; CDR3aa: CASSFGQRSDTQYF
v_gene: TRBV5-1; abundance: few; d_gene: TRBD1; j_gene: TRBJ1-2; CDR3nt: TGCGCCAGCAGCTCGGGACAGGGGACTCAGGGCTACACCTTC; CDR3aa: CASSSGQGTQGYTF
v_gene: TRBV7-2; abundance: NA; d_gene: TRBD2; j_gene: TRBJ2-3; CDR3nt: TGTGCCAGCAGCTTAGTGTCGGGCGGGGGGGCCGGAGATACGCAGTATTTT; CDR3aa: CASSLVSGGGAGDTQYF
v_gene: TRBV28; abundance: NA; d_gene: TRBD1; j_gene: TRBJ2-3; CDR3nt: TGTGCCAGCATCAACGACAGGGCAGACACAGATACGCAGTATTTT; CDR3aa: CASINDRADTDTQYF
v_gene: TRBV6-5; abundance: NA; d_gene: NA; j_gene: TRBJ2-5; CDR3nt: TGTGCCAGCAGTTCCCCGCAAGAAGAGACCCAGTACTTC; CDR3aa: CASSSPQEETQYF
v_gene: TRBV19; abundance: NA; d_gene: NA; j_gene: TRBJ1-1; CDR3nt: TGTGCCAGTAGTAGCTGGGGGATTGAAGCTTTCTTT; CDR3aa: CASSSWGIEAFF